This T cell receptor (beta chain) was profiled in a study of blood T cells in healthy people across ages. Findings of the study overall: Observed TCR beta diversity per million T cells went down as age went up. This fall followed a roughly linear course with age.

This clonotype was observed a few times. Its antigen is not known. A sample-barcoded 5' primer and a J-beta primer mix were used in a second PCR of about 7 to 11 cycles. TCRdb re-called the 5' RACE reads through MiXCR, storing one row per CDR3 protein. In the table there are about 1.1 million distinct CDR3 sequences, around two fifths of which are singletons. The CDR3 is made up of 16 amino acids. With 4 bases clipped from V and 1 base from J, the junction kept 7 bases outside the gene matches. Germline CDR1 is SGHTA and CDR2 is FQGNSA. V is TRBV7-2 and J is TRBJ1-1; 9 bases map to TRBD1. This TCR was recovered from a young man in good health. The sample was blood. CDR3 protein: CASSWTGDTANTEAFF. In nucleotides, the CDR3 is TGTGCCAGCAGCTGGACAGGGGATACCGCGAACACTGAAGCTTTCTTT.